A selection of T cell receptor beta chains follows, all from one sample in a study of blood T cell repertoires in COVID-19. This table comes from immunoSEQ multiplex PCR, and its TCRdb copy is limited to in-frame clones, with some not included. The profile shows some 59,000 clones, around 77% of them singletons. Sequenced: peripheral blood. Source of these receptors: a man of 80 years or more with active or convalescent COVID-19. Each CDR3 is given with its conserved first and last residue. D genes are given only for firm matches. A clone size is listed for some rows: how often the clone was seen (once, few, many), or a class if it is expanded.

J gene | V gene | D gene | clone size | CDR3 DNA | CDR3 protein
TRBJ2-3 | TRBV2 | - | - | TGTGCCAGCAGTGCTGCGGGTAAGGGTACGCAGTATTTT | CASSAAGKGTQYF
TRBJ2-3 | TRBV4-2 | - | once | TGTGCCAGCAGCGGTAGGATCGGGTTAAGCACAGATACGCAGTATTTT | CASSGRIGLSTDTQYF
TRBJ1-5 | TRBV24-1 | - | once | TGTGCCACCAGTCCCCCGGAAGTAGGCGGGGGTAAAGATCAGCCCCAGCATTTT | CATSPPEVGGGKDQPQHF
TRBJ2-7 | TRBV5-4 | TRBD2 | once | TGTGCCAGCAGCCCACCGCTAACGCAGCGGGAGGGGTTCTACGAGCAGTACTTC | CASSPPLTQREGFYEQYF
TRBJ1-4 | TRBV25-1 | - | - | TGTGCCAGCAGACCAGGGGCCTATAATGAAAAACTGTTTTTT | CASRPGAYNEKLFF
TRBJ1-6 | TRBV5-1 | - | once | TGCGCCAGCAGCTTTACGCTAGTAGGGGATTCACCCCTCCACTTT | CASSFTLVGDSPLHF
TRBJ1-5 | TRBV25-1 | TRBD1 | - | TGTGCCAGCAGACAGACAGGGAACAATCAGCCCCAGCATTTT | CASRQTGNNQPQHF
TRBJ2-2 | TRBV7-3 | - | - | TGTGCCAGCAGCTTAGCGGTGACCGCGAGCACCGGGGAGCTGTTTTTT | CASSLAVTASTGELFF
TRBJ1-2 | TRBV7-3 | TRBD1 | few | TGTGCCAGCAGCTCGGGACAGGGCTTTGGTGGCTACACCTTC | CASSSGQGFGGYTF
TRBJ1-1 | TRBV7-2 | TRBD1 | few | TGTGCCAGCAGCTTAAAGGGGGCGGTGACTGAAGCTTTCTTT | CASSLKGAVTEAFF
TRBJ2-1 | TRBV7-3 | TRBD2 | - | TGTGCCAGCAGGGGCGGGAGGACCTACAATGAGCAGTTCTTC | CASRGGRTYNEQFF
TRBJ2-5 | TRBV29-1 | TRBD1 | once | TGCAGCGCTACCGGGACAGGTTTCCAAGAGACCCAGTACTTC | CSATGTGFQETQYF
TRBJ1-2 | TRBV2 | TRBD1 | - | TGTGCCAGCAGGCCCGGACAGGGCGGCTACACCTTC | CASRPGQGGYTF
TRBJ2-3 | TRBV28 | TRBD2 | few | TGTGCCAGCAGACACATACTAGCGGGAGGGACAGATACGCAGTATTTT | CASRHILAGGTDTQYF
TRBJ2-7 | TRBV19 | - | - | TGTGCCAGTAGTATCGTGGGAGGCACCATAGGCGAGCAGTACTTC | CASSIVGGTIGEQYF
TRBJ2-7 | TRBV5-1 | - | - | TGCGCCAGCAGCTACGGTCAGGGGATACTCGAGCAGTACTTC | CASSYGQGILEQYF